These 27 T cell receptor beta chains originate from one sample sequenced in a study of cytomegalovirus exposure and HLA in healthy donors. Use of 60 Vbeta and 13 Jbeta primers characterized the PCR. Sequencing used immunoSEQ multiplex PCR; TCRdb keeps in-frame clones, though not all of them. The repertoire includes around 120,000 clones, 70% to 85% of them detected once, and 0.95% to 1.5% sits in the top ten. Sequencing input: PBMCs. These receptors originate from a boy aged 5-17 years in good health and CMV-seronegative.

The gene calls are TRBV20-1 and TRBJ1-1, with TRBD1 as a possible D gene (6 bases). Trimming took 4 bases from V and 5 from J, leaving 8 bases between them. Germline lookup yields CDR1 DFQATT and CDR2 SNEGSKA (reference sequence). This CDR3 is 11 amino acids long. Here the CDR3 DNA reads TGCAGTGCTATTCAGGGGACTGAAGCTTTCTTT. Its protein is CSAIQGTEAFF.

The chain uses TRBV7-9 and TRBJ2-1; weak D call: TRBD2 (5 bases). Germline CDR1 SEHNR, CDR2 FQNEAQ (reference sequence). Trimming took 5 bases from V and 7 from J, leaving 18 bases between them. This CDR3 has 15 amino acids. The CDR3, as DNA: TGTGCCAGCAGCCCCGTGACGGAGGAGGTGAATGAGCAGTTCTTC. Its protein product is CASSPVTEEVNEQFF.

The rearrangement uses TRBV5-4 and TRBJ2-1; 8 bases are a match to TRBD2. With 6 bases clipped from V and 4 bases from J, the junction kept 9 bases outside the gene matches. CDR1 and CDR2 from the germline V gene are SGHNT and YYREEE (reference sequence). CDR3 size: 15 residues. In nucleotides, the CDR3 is TGTGCCAGCAACACGGGAGGGATAAGGTACAATGAGCAGTTCTTC. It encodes CASNTGGIRYNEQFF.

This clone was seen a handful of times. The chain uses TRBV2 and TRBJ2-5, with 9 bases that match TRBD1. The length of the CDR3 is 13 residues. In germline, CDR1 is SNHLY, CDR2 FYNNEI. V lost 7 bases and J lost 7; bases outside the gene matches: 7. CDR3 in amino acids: CASNRDRDGTQYF. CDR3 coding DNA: TGTGCCAGCAACCGGGACAGGGATGGGACCCAGTACTTC. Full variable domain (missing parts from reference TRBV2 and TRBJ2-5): EPEVTQTPSHQVTQMGQEVILRCVPISNHLYFYWYRQILGQKVEFLVSFYNNEISEKSEIFDDQFSVERPDGSNFTLKIRSTKLEDSAMYFCASNRDRDGTQYFGPGTRLLVL.

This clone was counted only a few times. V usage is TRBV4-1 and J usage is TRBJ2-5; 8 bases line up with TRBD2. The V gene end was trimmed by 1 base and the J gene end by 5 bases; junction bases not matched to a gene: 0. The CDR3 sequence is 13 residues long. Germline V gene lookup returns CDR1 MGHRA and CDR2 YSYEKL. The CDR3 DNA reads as TGCGCCAGCAGCCAAGCGGGAGGGGAGACCCAGTACTTC. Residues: CASSQAGGETQYF.

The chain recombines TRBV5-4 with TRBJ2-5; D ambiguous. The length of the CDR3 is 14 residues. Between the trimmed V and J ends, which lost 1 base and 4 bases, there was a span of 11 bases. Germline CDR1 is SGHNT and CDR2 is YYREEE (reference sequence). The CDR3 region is CASSLSQLLETQYF. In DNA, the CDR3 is TGTGCCAGCAGCTTGTCCCAACTTTTAGAGACCCAGTACTTC.

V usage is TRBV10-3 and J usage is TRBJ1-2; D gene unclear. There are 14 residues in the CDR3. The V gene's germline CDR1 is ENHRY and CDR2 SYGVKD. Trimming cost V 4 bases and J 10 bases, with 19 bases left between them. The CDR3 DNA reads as TGTGCCATCAGTGGCGAGTCCCCTCCTAGTATCTACACCTTC. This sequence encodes CAISGESPPSIYTF.

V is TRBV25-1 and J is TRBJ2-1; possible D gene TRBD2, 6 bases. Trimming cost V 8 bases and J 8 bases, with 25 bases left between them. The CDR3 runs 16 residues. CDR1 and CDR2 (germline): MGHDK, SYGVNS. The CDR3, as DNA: TGTGCCAGCTCACCCCGTCGTGACGGGAGTACGGATGAGCAGTTCTTC. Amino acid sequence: CASSPRRDGSTDEQFF.

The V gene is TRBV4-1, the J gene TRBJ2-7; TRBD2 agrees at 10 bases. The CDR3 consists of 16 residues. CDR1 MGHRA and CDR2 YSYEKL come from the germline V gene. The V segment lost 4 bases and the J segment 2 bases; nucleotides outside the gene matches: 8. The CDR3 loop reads CASSRGWTSGAYEQYF. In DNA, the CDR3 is TGCGCCAGCAGCCGAGGGTGGACTAGCGGAGCCTACGAGCAGTACTTC.

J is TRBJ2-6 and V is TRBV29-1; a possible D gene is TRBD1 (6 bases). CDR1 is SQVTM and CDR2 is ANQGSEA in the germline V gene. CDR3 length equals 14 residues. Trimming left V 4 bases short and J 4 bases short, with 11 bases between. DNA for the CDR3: TGCAGCGTTGGTACAGGGACCGGGGCCAACGTCCTGACTTTC. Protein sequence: CSVGTGTGANVLTF.

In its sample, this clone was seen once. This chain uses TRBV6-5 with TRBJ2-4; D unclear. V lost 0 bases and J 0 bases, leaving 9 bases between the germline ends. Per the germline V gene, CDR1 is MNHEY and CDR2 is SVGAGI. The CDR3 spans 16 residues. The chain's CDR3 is CASSYSRSLAKNIQYF. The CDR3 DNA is TGTGCCAGCAGTTACTCGAGGTCCTTAGCCAAAAACATTCAGTACTTC.

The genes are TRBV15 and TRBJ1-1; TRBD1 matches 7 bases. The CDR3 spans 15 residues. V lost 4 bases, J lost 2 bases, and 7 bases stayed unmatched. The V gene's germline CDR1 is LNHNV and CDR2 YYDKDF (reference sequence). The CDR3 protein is CATSKQGGLNTEAFF. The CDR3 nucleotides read TGTGCCACCAGCAAGCAGGGGGGATTAAACACTGAAGCTTTCTTT.

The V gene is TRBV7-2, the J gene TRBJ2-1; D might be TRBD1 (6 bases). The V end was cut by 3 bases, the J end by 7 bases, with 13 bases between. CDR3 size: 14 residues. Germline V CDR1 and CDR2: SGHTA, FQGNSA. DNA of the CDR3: TGTGCCAGCAGCTTTAAACAGGGTGGGAATGAGCAGTTCTTC. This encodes CASSFKQGGNEQFF.

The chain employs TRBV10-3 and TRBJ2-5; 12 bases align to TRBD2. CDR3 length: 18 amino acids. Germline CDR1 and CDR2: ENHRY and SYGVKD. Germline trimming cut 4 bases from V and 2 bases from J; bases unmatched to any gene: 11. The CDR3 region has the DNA TGTGCCATCAGTGCTAGACTAGCGGGAGAAAAAGGGCAAGAGACCCAGTACTTC. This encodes CAISARLAGEKGQETQYF.

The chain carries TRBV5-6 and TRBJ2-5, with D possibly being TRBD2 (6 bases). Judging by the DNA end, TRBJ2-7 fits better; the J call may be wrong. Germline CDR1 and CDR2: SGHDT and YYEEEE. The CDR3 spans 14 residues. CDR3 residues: CASSPWDSAYEQYF. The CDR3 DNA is TGTGCCAGCAGCCCGTGGGACTCAGCCTACGAGCAGTACTTC.

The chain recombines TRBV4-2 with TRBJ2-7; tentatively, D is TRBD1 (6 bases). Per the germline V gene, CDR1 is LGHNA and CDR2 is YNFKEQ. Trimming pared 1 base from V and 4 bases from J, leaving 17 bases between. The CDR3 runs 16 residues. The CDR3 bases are TGTGCCAGCAGCCAAGCACCCTTGGACAGAAATTACGAGCAGTACTTC. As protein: CASSQAPLDRNYEQYF.

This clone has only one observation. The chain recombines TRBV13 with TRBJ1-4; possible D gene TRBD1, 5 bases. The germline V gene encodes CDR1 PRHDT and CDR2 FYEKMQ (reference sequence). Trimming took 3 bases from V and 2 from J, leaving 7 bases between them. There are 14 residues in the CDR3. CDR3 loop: CASSFGATNEKLFF. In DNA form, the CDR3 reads TGTGCCAGCAGCTTTGGGGCGACTAATGAAAAACTGTTTTTT.

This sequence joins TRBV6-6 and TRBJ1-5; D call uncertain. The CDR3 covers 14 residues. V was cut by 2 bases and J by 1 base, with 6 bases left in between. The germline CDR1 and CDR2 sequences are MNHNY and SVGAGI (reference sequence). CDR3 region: CASSYGKSNQPQHF. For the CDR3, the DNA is TGTGCCAGCAGTTACGGCAAAAGCAATCAGCCCCAGCATTTT.

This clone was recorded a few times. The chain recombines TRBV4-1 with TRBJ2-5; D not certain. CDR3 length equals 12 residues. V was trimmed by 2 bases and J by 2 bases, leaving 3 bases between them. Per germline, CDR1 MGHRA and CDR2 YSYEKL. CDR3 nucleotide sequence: TGCGCCAGCAGCCAACCTCAAGAGACCCAGTACTTC. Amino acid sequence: CASSQPQETQYF.

The CDR3 protein is CASSQDFYGYTF. The DNA of the CDR3 is TGTGCCAGCTCACAAGACTTCTATGGCTACACCTTC. V and J are TRBV18 and TRBJ1-2; D call uncertain. Germline V gives CDR1 KGHSH, CDR2 LQKENI. Trimming removed 4 bases from V and 4 bases from J, with 7 bases in between. This CDR3 has 12 residues.

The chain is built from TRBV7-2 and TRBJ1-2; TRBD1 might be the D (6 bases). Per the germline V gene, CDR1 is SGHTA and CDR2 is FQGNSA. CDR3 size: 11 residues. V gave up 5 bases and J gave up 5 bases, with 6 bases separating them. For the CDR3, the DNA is TGTGCCAGCAGCACAGGGTATGGCTACACCTTC. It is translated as CASSTGYGYTF. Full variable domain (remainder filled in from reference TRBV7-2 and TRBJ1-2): GAGVSQSPSNKVTEKGKDVELRCDPISGHTALYWYRQSLGQGLEFLIYFQGNSAPDKSGLPSDRFSAERTGGSVSTLTIQRTQQEDSAVYLCASSTGYGYTFGSGTRLTVV.

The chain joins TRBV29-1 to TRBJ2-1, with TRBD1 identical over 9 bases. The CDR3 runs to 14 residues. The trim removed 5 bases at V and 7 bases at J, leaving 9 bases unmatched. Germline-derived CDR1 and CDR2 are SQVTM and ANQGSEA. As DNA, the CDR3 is TGCAGCGTTTCACAGGGGGCGGTGAGAAATGAGCAGTTCTTC. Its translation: CSVSQGAVRNEQFF.

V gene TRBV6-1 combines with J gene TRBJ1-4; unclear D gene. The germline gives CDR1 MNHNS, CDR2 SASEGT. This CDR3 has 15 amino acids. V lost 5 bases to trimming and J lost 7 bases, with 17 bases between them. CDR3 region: CASSSRLRMVEKLFF. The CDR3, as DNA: TGTGCCAGCAGTTCCCGTCTGAGGATGGTTGAAAAACTGTTTTTT.

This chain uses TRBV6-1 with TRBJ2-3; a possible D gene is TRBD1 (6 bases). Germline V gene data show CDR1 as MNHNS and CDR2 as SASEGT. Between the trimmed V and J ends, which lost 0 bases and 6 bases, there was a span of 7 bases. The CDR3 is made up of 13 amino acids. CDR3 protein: CASSEAGADTQYF. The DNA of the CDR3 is TGTGCCAGCAGTGAAGCGGGGGCGGATACGCAGTATTTT.

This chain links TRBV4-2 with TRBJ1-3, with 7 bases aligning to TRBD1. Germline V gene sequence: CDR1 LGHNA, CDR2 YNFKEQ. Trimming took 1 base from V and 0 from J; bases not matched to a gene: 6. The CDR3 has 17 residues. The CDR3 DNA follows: TGTGCCAGCAGCCAAGGGACAGGTTCGAGCTCTGGAAACACCATATATTTT. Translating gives CASSQGTGSSSGNTIYF.

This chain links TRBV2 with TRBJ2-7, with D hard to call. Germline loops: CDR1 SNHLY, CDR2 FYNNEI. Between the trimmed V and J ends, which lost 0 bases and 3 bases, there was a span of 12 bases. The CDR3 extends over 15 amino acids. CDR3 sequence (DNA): TGTGCCAGCAGTGAAGCGCTTGGCAGTTACTACGAGCAGTACTTC. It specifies CASSEALGSYYEQYF.

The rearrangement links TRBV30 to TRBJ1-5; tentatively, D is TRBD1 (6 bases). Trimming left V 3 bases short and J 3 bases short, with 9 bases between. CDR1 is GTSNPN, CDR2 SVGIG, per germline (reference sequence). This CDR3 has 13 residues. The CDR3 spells CAWRGQPNQPQHF. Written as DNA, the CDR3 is TGTGCCTGGAGAGGACAGCCCAATCAGCCCCAGCATTTT.